A single sample is the source of the 19 T cell receptor beta chains below, sequenced in a study of cytomegalovirus exposure and HLA in healthy donors. A multiplex PCR was run with 60 Vbeta primers and 13 Jbeta primers. Only in-frame clones appear in the TCRdb table, and some are missing; sequencing was by immunoSEQ multiplex PCR. The sample contains about 95,000 clones, less than 80% of which appear only once. The sequenced sample consisted of PBMCs. These receptors were taken from a woman in her 40s in good health and CMV-seropositive.

The V gene is TRBV7-8, the J gene TRBJ2-7; 9 nucleotides align to TRBD2. V shed 3 bases and J 6 bases; nucleotides not matched to a gene: 9. This CDR3 has 15 residues. The germline gives CDR1 SGHVS, CDR2 FQNEAQ. The CDR3 loop reads CASSFTLAGLGEQYF. The DNA for the CDR3 is TGTGCCAGCAGCTTCACACTAGCGGGTTTAGGCGAGCAGTACTTC.

The rearrangement uses TRBV27 and TRBJ1-1, with D tentatively TRBD1 (5 bases). CDR3 length: 14 residues. Germline CDR1 is MNHEY and CDR2 is SMNVEV (reference sequence). Trimming removed 2 bases from V and 1 base from J, with 8 bases in between. CDR3 in amino acids: CASSLQGRNTEAFF. CDR3 nucleotide sequence: TGTGCCAGCAGTTTACAGGGTCGGAACACTGAAGCTTTCTTT.

V and J are TRBV5-1 and TRBJ2-1; 10 nucleotides match TRBD2. The germline V gene has CDR1 SGHRS and CDR2 YFSETQ. This CDR3 spans 17 amino acids. With 0 bases clipped from V and 1 base from J, the junction kept 4 bases outside the gene matches. The CDR3 DNA is TGCGCCAGCAGCTTGGGACTAGCGGGCAATTCCTACAATGAGCAGTTCTTC. It codes for CASSLGLAGNSYNEQFF.

V and J are TRBV18 and TRBJ2-7, with D maybe TRBD1 (5 bases). Germline V gene data show CDR1 as KGHSH and CDR2 as LQKENI. This CDR3 spans 14 amino acids. Trimming pared 1 base from V and 2 bases from J, leaving 9 bases between. The CDR3 DNA reads as TGTGCCAGCTCACCACTAGACAGCCCCTACGAGCAGTACTTC. Protein: CASSPLDSPYEQYF. Looking up the rest from reference TRBV18 and TRBJ2-7 gives the full variable domain: NAGVMQNPRHLVRRRGQEARLRCSPMKGHSHVYWYRQLPEEGLKFMVYLQKENIIDESGMPKERFSAEFPKEGPSILRIQQVVRGDSAAYFCASSPLDSPYEQYFGPGTRLTVT.

This chain uses TRBV7-9 with TRBJ1-5, with D unresolved. V was shortened by 5 bases and J by 2 bases, with 10 bases between the two germline ends. CDR1 is SEHNR, CDR2 FQNEAQ, per germline (reference sequence). This CDR3 region has 14 residues. Here the CDR3 DNA reads TGTGCCAGCAGCCAAGGAGGAGGCAATCAGCCCCAGCATTTT. As protein: CASSQGGGNQPQHF.

The chain employs TRBV6-5 and TRBJ1-5, with TRBD1 matching 8 bases. The CDR3 is made up of 15 amino acids. V gave up 7 bases and J gave up 6 bases; unmatched junction bases: 11. Germline V gene lookup returns CDR1 MNHEY and CDR2 SVGAGI. For the CDR3, the DNA is TGTGCCAGCAAACCGCGCGGACAGGGATTTCAGCCCCAGCATTTT. This gives the protein CASKPRGQGFQPQHF.

The chain joins TRBV19 to TRBJ1-2, with unresolved D. The V and J ends lost 3 bases and 4 bases respectively, with 12 bases between them. There are 14 residues in the CDR3. Germline CDR1 reads LNHDA; CDR2 reads SQIVND (reference sequence). This CDR3 is CASSIEGHFYGYTF. CDR3 nucleotides: TGTGCCAGTAGTATCGAGGGCCACTTCTATGGCTACACCTTC.

This clone was counted a few times. The V gene is TRBV2, the J gene TRBJ2-2, with D tentatively TRBD2 (6 bases). Germline CDR1 reads SNHLY; CDR2 reads FYNNEI. This CDR3 comprises 17 residues. The germline V and J ends were trimmed by 3 bases and 0 bases, with 14 bases remaining between them. The CDR3 coding sequence is TGTGCCAGCAGTGACCCCTTCGGGGGAACGAACACCGGGGAGCTGTTTTTT. Translation gives CASSDPFGGTNTGELFF.

The chain links TRBV6-1 to TRBJ1-6; 7 bases are a match to TRBD1. With 3 bases clipped from V and 0 bases from J, the junction kept 14 bases outside the gene matches. CDR1 and CDR2 from the germline V gene are MNHNS and SASEGT. The CDR3 spans 20 residues. The CDR3 is CASSDPDREYERSYNSPLHF. The CDR3 coding sequence is TGTGCCAGCAGTGACCCAGACAGGGAATACGAGCGCTCCTATAATTCACCCCTCCACTTT.

V is TRBV7-9 and J is TRBJ1-3; D is perhaps TRBD1 (6 bases). V lost 6 bases, J lost 0 bases, and 9 bases lay in between. Looked up from germline, CDR1 is SEHNR and CDR2 is FQNEAQ (reference sequence). There are 14 residues in the CDR3. The chain's CDR3 is CASRGGSSGNTIYF. The CDR3 DNA reads TGTGCCAGCAGAGGGGGTAGCTCTGGAAACACCATATATTTT. The full variable domain, with the rest looked up from reference TRBV7-9 and TRBJ1-3, is DTGVSQNPRHKITKRGQNVTFRCDPISEHNRLYWYRQTLGQGPEFLTYFQNEAQLEKSRLLSDRFSAERPKGSFSTLEIQRTEQGDSAMYLCASRGGSSGNTIYFGEGSWLTVV.

The chain carries TRBV5-8 and TRBJ2-7, with unresolved D. This CDR3 comprises 15 residues. V was trimmed by 0 bases and J by 0 bases, leaving 10 bases between them. Germline assignment: CDR1 SGHTS and CDR2 YDEGEE. The CDR3 sequence: CASSLGFGGSYEQYF. CDR3 nucleotides: TGTGCCAGCAGCTTGGGATTCGGTGGCTCCTACGAGCAGTACTTC.

The J gene is TRBJ2-3, the V gene TRBV14, with TRBD2 identical over 8 bases. Looked up from germline, CDR1 is SGHDN and CDR2 is FVKESK. V was clipped by 0 bases and J by 5 bases; unmatched bases: 7. The CDR3 sequence is 16 residues long. The CDR3, as DNA: TGTGCCAGCAGCCAAGATCTCGAGCGGGAGAAAGATACGCAGTATTTT. This sequence encodes CASSQDLEREKDTQYF.

V and J are TRBV5-1 and TRBJ1-3, with 11 bases aligning to TRBD1. This CDR3 spans 16 amino acids. From germline, CDR1 is SGHRS and CDR2 YFSETQ. Trimming cost V 7 bases and J 2 bases; bases outside gene matches: 8. The CDR3 DNA reads as TGCGCCAGCGGACAGGGGGCTTCTATTCCTGGAAACACCATATATTTT. Translated, it gives CASGQGASIPGNTIYF.

This chain connects TRBV7-8 to TRBJ1-2, with 7 bases matching TRBD1. Germline assignment: CDR1 SGHVS and CDR2 FQNEAQ. The CDR3 loop spans 15 amino acids. Trimming removed 1 base from V and 8 bases from J; junction bases left unmatched: 10. The CDR3: CASSLGGDREVGYTF. CDR3 DNA: TGTGCCAGCAGCTTAGGAGGTGACAGGGAGGTCGGCTACACCTTC.

The V gene is TRBV14, the J gene TRBJ2-1; 9 nucleotides align to TRBD2. The CDR3 sequence is 20 residues long. Per the germline V gene, CDR1 is SGHDN and CDR2 is FVKESK. V shed 4 bases, J shed 2 bases, and the junction held 18 bases outside the gene matches. The CDR3 spells CASSPGLRSGGRGPYNEQFF. The DNA for the CDR3 is TGTGCCAGCAGCCCAGGCCTGCGAAGTGGCGGGAGGGGGCCCTACAATGAGCAGTTCTTC.

This chain joins TRBV6-5 and TRBJ2-7, with 12 nucleotides matching TRBD2. CDR1 and CDR2 from the germline V gene are MNHEY and SVGAGI. CDR3 length: 15 residues. Trimming at V came to 6 bases and at J to 6 bases, leaving 9 bases not matched to a gene. The CDR3 bases are TGTGCCAGCAGGGTTGGGACTAGCGGGTCAGGCGAGCAGTACTTC. Translated, it gives CASRVGTSGSGEQYF.

This chain uses TRBV18 with TRBJ1-3, with 12 nucleotides matching TRBD1. There are 16 residues in the CDR3. Germline V CDR1 and CDR2: KGHSH, LQKENI. Germline trimming cut 2 bases from V and 8 bases from J; bases unmatched to any gene: 7. The CDR3 loop is CASSPMAGQGADTIYF. In nucleotides, the CDR3 is TGTGCCAGCTCACCAATGGCGGGACAGGGGGCTGACACCATATATTTT.

V and J are TRBV6-1 and TRBJ2-1, with D hard to call. Germline V gives CDR1 MNHNS, CDR2 SASEGT. The CDR3 extends over 14 amino acids. Trimming took 1 base from V and 0 from J, leaving 4 bases between them. CDR3 residues: CASSEEHSYNEQFF. CDR3 coding DNA: TGTGCCAGCAGTGAAGAGCACTCCTACAATGAGCAGTTCTTC.

As concerns this clone: The junction departs from the called germline gene at one end, perhaps through a read error. The V gene is TRBV7-7, the J gene TRBJ1-1; no clear D. CDR3 size: 13 residues. Germline CDR1 reads SSHAT; CDR2 reads FNYEAQ (reference sequence). CDR3 bases: TGTGCTAGCAGTCCGGGTCTGAACACTGAAGCTTTCTTT. It is translated as CASSPGLNTEAFF.